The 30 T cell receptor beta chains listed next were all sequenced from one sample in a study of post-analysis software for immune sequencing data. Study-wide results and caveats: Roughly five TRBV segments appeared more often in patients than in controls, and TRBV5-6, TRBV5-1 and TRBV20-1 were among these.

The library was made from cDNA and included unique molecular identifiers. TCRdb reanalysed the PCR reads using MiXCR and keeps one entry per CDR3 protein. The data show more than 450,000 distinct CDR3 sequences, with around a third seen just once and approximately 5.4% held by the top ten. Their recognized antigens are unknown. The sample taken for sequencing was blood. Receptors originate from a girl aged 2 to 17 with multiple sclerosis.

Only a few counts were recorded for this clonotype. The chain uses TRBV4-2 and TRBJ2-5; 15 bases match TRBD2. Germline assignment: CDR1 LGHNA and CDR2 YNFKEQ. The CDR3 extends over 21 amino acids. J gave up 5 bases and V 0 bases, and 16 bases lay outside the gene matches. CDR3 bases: TGTGCCAGCAGCCAAGATCGATCGCAGGGACTAGCGGGGGGCGTCTCGGAGACCCAGTACTTC. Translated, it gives CASSQDRSQGLAGGVSETQYF.

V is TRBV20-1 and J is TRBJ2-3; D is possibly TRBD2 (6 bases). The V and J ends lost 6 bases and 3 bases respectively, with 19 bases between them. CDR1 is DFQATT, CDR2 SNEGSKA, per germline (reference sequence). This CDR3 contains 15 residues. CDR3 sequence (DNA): TGCAGTGCAACTCGGACTATTTTCGCTACAGATACGCAGTATTTT. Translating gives CSATRTIFATDTQYF.

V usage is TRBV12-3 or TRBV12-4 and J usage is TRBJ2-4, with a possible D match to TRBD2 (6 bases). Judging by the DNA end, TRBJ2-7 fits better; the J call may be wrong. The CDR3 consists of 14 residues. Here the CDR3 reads CASSLLGGSYEQYF. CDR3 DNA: TGTGCCAGCAGTTTGTTGGGAGGCTCTTACGAGCAGTACTTC.

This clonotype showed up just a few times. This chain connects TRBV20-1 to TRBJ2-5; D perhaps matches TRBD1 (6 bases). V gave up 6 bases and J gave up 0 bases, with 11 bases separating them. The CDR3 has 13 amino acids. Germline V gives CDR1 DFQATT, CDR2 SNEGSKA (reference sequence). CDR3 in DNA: TGCAGTGCAGGGGGTACACACCAAGAGACCCAGTACTTC. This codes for CSAGGTHQETQYF.

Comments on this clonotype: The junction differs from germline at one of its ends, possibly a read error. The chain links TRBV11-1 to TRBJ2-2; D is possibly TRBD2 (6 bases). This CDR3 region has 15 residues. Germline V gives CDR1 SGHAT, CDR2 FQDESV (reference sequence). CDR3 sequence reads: CASSLGRTGTGEPFF. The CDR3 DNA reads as TGTGCCAGCAGCCTCGGGAGAACGGGAACCGGGGAGCCGTTTTTT.

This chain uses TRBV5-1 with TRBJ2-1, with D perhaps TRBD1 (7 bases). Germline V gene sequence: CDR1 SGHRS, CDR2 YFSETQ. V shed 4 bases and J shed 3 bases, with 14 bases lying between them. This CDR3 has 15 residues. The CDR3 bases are TGCGCCAGCAGCGGCGGGACAGCTTTCTACAATGAGCAGTTCTTC. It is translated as CASSGGTAFYNEQFF.

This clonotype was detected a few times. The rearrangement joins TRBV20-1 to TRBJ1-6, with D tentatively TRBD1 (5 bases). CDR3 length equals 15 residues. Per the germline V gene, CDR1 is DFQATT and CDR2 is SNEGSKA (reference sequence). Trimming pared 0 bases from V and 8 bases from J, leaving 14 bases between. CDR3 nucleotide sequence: TGCAGTGCTAGAGATTTGTCCAGGGCGGATTCACCCCTCCACTTT. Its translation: CSARDLSRADSPLHF.

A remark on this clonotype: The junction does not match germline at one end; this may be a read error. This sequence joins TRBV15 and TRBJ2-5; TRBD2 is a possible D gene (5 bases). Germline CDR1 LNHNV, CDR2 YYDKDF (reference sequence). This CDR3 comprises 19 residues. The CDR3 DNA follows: TGCGCCACCAGCAGAGATTTGAGCGAGGGCCCCAATTTCCAAGAGACCCAGTACTTC. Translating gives CATSRDLSEGPNFQETQYF.

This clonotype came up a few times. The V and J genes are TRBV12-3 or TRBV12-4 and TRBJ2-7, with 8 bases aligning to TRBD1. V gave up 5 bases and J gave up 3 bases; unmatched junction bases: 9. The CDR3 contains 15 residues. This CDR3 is CASSVSGTGGYEQYF. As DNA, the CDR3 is TGTGCCAGCAGTGTGTCCGGGACAGGAGGCTACGAGCAGTACTTC.

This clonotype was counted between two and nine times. Here the CDR3 reads CSARDLASGGALGGETQYF. The DNA for the CDR3 is TGCAGTGCTAGAGATTTGGCTAGCGGGGGGGCGCTAGGTGGGGAGACCCAGTACTTC. V gene TRBV20-1 combines with J gene TRBJ2-5; the match to TRBD2 covers 12 bases. The CDR3 totals 19 residues. CDR1 and CDR2 from the germline V gene are DFQATT and SNEGSKA (reference sequence). The V segment lost 0 bases and the J segment 5 bases; nucleotides outside the gene matches: 16.

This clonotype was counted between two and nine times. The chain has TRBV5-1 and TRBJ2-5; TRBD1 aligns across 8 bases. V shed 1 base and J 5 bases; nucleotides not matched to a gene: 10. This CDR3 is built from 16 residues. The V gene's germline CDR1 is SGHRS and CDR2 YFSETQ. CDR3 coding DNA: TGCGCCAGCAGCTTGTTCACAGGGGGTTCTGGGGAGACCCAGTACTTC. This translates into CASSLFTGGSGETQYF.

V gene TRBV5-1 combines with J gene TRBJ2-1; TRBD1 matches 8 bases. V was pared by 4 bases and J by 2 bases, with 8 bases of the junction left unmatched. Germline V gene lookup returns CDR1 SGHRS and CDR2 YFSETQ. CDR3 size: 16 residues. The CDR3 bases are TGCGCCAGCAGCCCGGAGGGACAGGTTGCCTACAATGAGCAGTTCTTC. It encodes CASSPEGQVAYNEQFF.

The CDR3 protein is CASSSSANTEAFF. DNA for the CDR3: TGTGCCAGCAGTAGTTCAGCGAACACTGAAGCTTTCTTT. The rearrangement joins TRBV6-1 to TRBJ1-1; D is ambiguous. There are 13 residues in the CDR3. Trimming stripped 5 bases from V and 1 base from J, with 8 bases between. CDR1 is MNHNS and CDR2 is SASEGT in the germline V gene.

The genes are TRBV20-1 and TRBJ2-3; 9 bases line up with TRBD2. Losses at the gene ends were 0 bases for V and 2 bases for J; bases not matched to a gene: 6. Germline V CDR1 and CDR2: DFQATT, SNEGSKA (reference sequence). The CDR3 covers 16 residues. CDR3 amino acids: CSARDNPSGATDTQYF. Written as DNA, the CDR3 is TGCAGTGCTAGAGATAACCCTAGCGGGGCCACAGATACGCAGTATTTT.

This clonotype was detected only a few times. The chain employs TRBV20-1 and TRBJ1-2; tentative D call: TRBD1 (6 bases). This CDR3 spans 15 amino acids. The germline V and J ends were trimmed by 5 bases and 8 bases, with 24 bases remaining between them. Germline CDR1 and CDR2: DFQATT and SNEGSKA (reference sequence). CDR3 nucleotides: TGCAGTGCTCCGGGACACGCCAGTTCGGGTCGGGGCTACACCTTC. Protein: CSAPGHASSGRGYTF.

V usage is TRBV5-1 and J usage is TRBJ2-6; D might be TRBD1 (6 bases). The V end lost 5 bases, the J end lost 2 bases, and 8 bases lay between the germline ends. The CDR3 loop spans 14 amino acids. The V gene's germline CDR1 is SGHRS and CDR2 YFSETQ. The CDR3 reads CASRQGAGANVLTF. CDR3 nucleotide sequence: TGCGCCAGCAGACAGGGAGCTGGGGCCAACGTCCTGACTTTC. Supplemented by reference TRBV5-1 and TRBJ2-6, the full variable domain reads KAGVTQTPRYLIKTRGQQVTLSCSPISGHRSVSWYQQTPGQGLQFLFEYFSETQRNKGNFPGRFSGRQFSNSRSEMNVSTLELGDSALYLCASRQGAGANVLTFGAGSRLTVL.

In nucleotides, the CDR3 is TGTGCCAGCAGCTTAGGAAATCTAGCCAAAAACATTCAGTACTTC. Translated: CASSLGNLAKNIQYF. The chain recombines TRBV5-8 with TRBJ2-4; D uncertain. V gave up 2 bases and J gave up 0 bases, with 9 bases separating them. CDR3 length equals 15 residues. CDR1 is SGHTS, CDR2 YDEGEE, per germline.

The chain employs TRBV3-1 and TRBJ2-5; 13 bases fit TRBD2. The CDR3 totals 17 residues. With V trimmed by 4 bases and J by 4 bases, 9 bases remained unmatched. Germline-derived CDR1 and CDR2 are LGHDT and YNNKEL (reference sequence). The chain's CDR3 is CASSLLRLAGGGETQYF. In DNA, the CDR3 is TGTGCCAGCAGCCTACTGAGACTAGCGGGGGGCGGAGAGACCCAGTACTTC.

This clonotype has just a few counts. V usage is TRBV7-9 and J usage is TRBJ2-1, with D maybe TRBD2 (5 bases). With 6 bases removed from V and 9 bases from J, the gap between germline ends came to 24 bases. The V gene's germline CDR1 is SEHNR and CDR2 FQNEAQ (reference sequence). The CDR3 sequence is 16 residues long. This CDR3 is CASRAQDSALFGEQFF. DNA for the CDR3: TGTGCCAGCAGGGCGCAGGACTCCGCTTTATTCGGTGAGCAGTTCTTC. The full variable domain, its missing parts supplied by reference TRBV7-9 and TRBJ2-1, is DTGVSQNPRHKITKRGQNVTFRCDPISEHNRLYWYRQTLGQGPEFLTYFQNEAQLEKSRLLSDRFSAERPKGSFSTLEIQRTEQGDSAMYLCASRAQDSALFGEQFFGPGTRLTVL.

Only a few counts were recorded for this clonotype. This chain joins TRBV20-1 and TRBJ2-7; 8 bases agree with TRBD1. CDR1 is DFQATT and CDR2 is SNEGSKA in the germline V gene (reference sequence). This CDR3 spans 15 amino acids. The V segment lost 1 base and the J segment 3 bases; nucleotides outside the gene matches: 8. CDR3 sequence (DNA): TGCAGTGCTAGAGCACTTAGTACAGGGGGCTACGAGCAGTACTTC. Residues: CSARALSTGGYEQYF.

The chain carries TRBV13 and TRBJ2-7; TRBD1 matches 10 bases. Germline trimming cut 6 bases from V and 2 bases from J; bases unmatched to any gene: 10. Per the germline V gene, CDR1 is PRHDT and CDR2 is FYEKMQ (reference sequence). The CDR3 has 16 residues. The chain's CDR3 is CASRKAGTGAPYEQYF. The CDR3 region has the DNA TGTGCCAGCAGAAAGGCCGGGACAGGGGCCCCCTACGAGCAGTACTTC.

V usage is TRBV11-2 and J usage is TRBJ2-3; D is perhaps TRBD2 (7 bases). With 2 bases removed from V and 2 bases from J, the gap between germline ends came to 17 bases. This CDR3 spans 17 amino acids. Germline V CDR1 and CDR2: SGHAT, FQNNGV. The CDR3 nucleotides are TGTGCCAGCAGCTTATTTGGCGGGGGCCTCGACACAGATACGCAGTATTTT. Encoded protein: CASSLFGGGLDTDTQYF.

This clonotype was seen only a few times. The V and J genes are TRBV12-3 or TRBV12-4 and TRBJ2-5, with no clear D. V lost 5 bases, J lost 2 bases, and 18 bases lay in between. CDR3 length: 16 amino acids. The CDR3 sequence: CASSPSPPALQETQYF. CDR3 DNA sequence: TGTGCCAGCAGTCCTTCTCCCCCAGCTCTACAAGAGACCCAGTACTTC.

CDR3 sequence: CSASLDRDQPQHF. The CDR3, as DNA: TGCAGTGCTAGCCTGGACAGAGATCAGCCCCAGCATTTT. The rearrangement links TRBV20-1 to TRBJ1-5, with D perhaps TRBD1 (6 bases). The germline V gene encodes CDR1 DFQATT and CDR2 SNEGSKA (reference sequence). V was cut by 3 bases and J by 5 bases, with 11 bases left in between. The CDR3 consists of 13 residues.

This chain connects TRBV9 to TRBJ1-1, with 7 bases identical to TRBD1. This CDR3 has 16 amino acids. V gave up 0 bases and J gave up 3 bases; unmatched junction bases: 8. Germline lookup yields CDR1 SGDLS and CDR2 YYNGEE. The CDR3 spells CASSVGATGVDTEAFF. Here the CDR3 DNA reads TGTGCCAGCAGCGTAGGAGCTACAGGGGTGGACACTGAAGCTTTCTTT.

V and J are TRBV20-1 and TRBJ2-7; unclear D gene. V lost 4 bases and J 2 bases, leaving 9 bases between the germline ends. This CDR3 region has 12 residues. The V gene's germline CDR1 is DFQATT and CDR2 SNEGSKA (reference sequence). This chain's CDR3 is CSAKVPPYEQYF. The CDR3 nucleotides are TGCAGTGCTAAAGTGCCTCCCTACGAGCAGTACTTC.

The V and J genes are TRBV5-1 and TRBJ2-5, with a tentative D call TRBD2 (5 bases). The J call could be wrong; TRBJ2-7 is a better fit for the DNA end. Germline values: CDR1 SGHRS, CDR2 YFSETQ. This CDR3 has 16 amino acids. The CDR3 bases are TGCGCCAGCAGCCCGAGGGTGGTAAGACTACGGGACGAGCAGTACTTC. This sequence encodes CASSPRVVRLRDEQYF.

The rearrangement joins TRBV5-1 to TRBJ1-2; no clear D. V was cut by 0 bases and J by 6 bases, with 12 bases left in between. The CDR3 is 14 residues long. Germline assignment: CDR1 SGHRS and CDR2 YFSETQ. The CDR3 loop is CASSLATLCHGYTF. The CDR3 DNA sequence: TGCGCCAGCAGCTTGGCGACCCTATGCCATGGCTACACCTTC.

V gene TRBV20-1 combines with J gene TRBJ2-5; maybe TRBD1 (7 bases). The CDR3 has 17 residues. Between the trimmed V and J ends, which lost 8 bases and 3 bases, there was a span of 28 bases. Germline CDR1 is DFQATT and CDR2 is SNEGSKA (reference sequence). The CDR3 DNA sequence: TGCAGTCTTTTTCCCCATATCAGGGGGGCCTTGGAAGAGACCCAGTACTTC. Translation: CSLFPHIRGALEETQYF.

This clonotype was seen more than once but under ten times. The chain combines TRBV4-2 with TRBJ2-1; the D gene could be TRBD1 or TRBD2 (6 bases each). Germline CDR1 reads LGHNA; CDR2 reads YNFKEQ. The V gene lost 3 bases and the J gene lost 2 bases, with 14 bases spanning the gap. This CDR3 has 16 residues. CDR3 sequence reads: CASSQDGGLAYNEQFF. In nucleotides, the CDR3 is TGTGCCAGCAGCCAGGACGGGGGCCTTGCCTACAATGAGCAGTTCTTC.